One and the same sample provided the 25 T cell receptor beta chains below, sequenced in a study of shared clonotypes between healthy human individuals. Sequencing used immunoSEQ multiplex PCR; TCRdb keeps in-frame clones, though not all of them. This sample has under 2,500,000 clones, with about 94% found just once. What was sequenced was naive CD4+ T cells sorted from blood. Documented subset: CD45RA+ positively selected. Every receptor here comes from a man younger than 35 in good health.

The V gene is TRBV12-5, the J gene TRBJ1-2; D uncertain. From germline, CDR1 is LGHNT and CDR2 FRNRAP. This CDR3 has 16 amino acids. The germline V and J ends were trimmed by 0 bases and 4 bases, with 15 bases remaining between them. The CDR3 region has the DNA TGTGCTAGTGGTTTGGTAATAGGATCACAACTCTATGGCTACACCTTC. Its translation is CASGLVIGSQLYGYTF.

The chain has TRBV30 and TRBJ2-2, with 8 bases lining up with TRBD2. CDR3 size: 16 residues. The junction had 5 bases not matched to a gene; V was cut back by 1 base and J by 1 base. Germline V gene data show CDR1 as GTSNPN and CDR2 as SVGIG (reference sequence). The CDR3 DNA follows: TGTGCCTGGAGTGAAGCGGGGGCGGGGAACACCGGGGAGCTGTTTTTT. This codes for CAWSEAGAGNTGELFF. Supplemented by reference TRBV30 and TRBJ2-2, the full variable domain reads SQTIHQWPATLVQPVGSPLSLECTVEGTSNPNLYWYRQAAGRGLQLLFYSVGIGQISSEVPQNLSASRPQDRQFILSSKKLLLSDSGFYLCAWSEAGAGNTGELFFGEGSRLTVL.

On this clone: The identical CDR3 is also encoded by other nucleotide sequences in the sample. This chain links TRBV5-1 with TRBJ2-6; TRBD1 is a possible D gene (5 bases). Trimming cost V 3 bases and J 2 bases, with 9 bases left between them. Germline loops: CDR1 SGHRS, CDR2 YFSETQ. CDR3 length: 15 residues. CDR3 loop: CASSSQGAGANVLTF. Here the CDR3 DNA reads TGCGCCAGCAGCTCTCAGGGTGCTGGGGCCAACGTCCTGACTTTC.

V gene TRBV30 combines with J gene TRBJ2-2, with no clear D. CDR1 is GTSNPN, CDR2 SVGIG, per germline (reference sequence). The V end was cut by 2 bases, the J end by 8 bases, with 9 bases between. The CDR3 covers 12 residues. The CDR3 bases are TGTGCCTGGAGTAGACTTCTAGGGGAGCTGTTTTTT. The encoded protein is CAWSRLLGELFF.

The chain couples TRBV30 to TRBJ2-2; 9 positions match TRBD1. J gave up 6 bases and V 5 bases, and 4 bases lay outside the gene matches. This CDR3 has 13 residues. Germline-derived CDR1 and CDR2 are GTSNPN and SVGIG (reference sequence). As DNA, the CDR3 is TGTGCCTGGGGACAGGGGAGGCCCGGGGAGCTGTTTTTT. Amino acids: CAWGQGRPGELFF. The full variable domain, completed using reference TRBV30 and TRBJ2-2, is SQTIHQWPATLVQPVGSPLSLECTVEGTSNPNLYWYRQAAGRGLQLLFYSVGIGQISSEVPQNLSASRPQDRQFILSSKKLLLSDSGFYLCAWGQGRPGELFFGEGSRLTVL.

The chain employs TRBV7-9 and TRBJ2-1, with 8 nucleotides matching TRBD1. The CDR3 loop spans 14 amino acids. J lost 7 bases, V lost 2 bases, and 4 bases had no gene match. CDR1 and CDR2 (germline): SEHNR, FQNEAQ (reference sequence). CDR3 residues: CASSLRDRPNEQFF. For the CDR3, the DNA is TGTGCCAGCAGCTTAAGGGACAGGCCAAATGAGCAGTTCTTC.

The chain couples TRBV5-1 to TRBJ1-6, with TRBD1 as a possible D gene (6 bases). Per germline, CDR1 SGHRS and CDR2 YFSETQ. This CDR3 contains 15 residues. The germline V and J ends were trimmed by 2 bases and 8 bases, with 14 bases remaining between them. CDR3 residues: CASSLSTGTDSPLHF. The DNA of the CDR3 is TGCGCCAGCAGCTTATCGACAGGTACGGATTCACCCCTCCACTTT.

V usage is TRBV6-4 and J usage is TRBJ2-1; D not certain. The CDR3 consists of 13 residues. Germline V gives CDR1 MRHNA, CDR2 SNTAGT. Trimming shortened V by 3 bases and J by 10 bases, and 13 bases separated the two germline ends. CDR3 bases: TGTGCCAGCAGTGAGTCGGTCCGCCTGGAGCAGTTCTTC. Translation: CASSESVRLEQFF.

As regards this clone: Other DNA sequences from this sample encode an identical CDR3 as well. The V gene is TRBV2, the J gene TRBJ2-1, with a possible D match to TRBD2 (5 bases). The CDR3 covers 11 residues. The germline V and J ends were trimmed by 4 bases and 9 bases, with 7 bases remaining between them. CDR1 is SNHLY, CDR2 FYNNEI, per germline. For the CDR3, the DNA is TGTGCCAGCAGTGTCCGGGGTGAGCAGTTCTTC. Encoded protein: CASSVRGEQFF.

V and J are TRBV9 and TRBJ2-3; D is undetermined. The CDR3 totals 16 residues. V lost 4 bases, J lost 0 bases, and 15 bases lay in between. Germline V gene lookup returns CDR1 SGDLS and CDR2 YYNGEE. In DNA form, the CDR3 reads TGTGCCAGCAGCCCCGGGCCGCGAACTAGCACAGATACGCAGTATTTT. Encoded protein: CASSPGPRTSTDTQYF.

The chain has TRBV7-8 and TRBJ1-1; no definite D call. This CDR3 spans 15 amino acids. Trimming took off 3 bases at V and 2 bases at J, with 13 bases between the two ends. The V gene's germline CDR1 is SGHVS and CDR2 FQNEAQ. The CDR3 here is CASSLSHKPNTEAFF. The CDR3 region has the DNA TGTGCCAGCAGCTTGTCCCACAAACCAAACACTGAAGCTTTCTTT.

The chain is built from TRBV5-6 and TRBJ1-2, with a possible D match to TRBD1 (5 bases). Trimming pared 0 bases from V and 8 bases from J, leaving 14 bases between. The germline V gene has CDR1 SGHDT and CDR2 YYEEEE. The CDR3 is 14 residues long. The CDR3 protein is CASSLARGESGYTF. CDR3 in DNA: TGTGCCAGCAGCTTGGCCCGGGGGGAAAGCGGCTACACCTTC.

The gene calls are TRBV30 and TRBJ2-1; the D call may be TRBD1 or TRBD2 (8 bases each). The germline V gene has CDR1 GTSNPN and CDR2 SVGIG (reference sequence). Trimming left V 5 bases short and J 8 bases short, with 25 bases between. This CDR3 contains 16 residues. As DNA, the CDR3 is TGTGCCTGGGGCGGGAGGAAGTCGCAGGGGGCCCATGAGCAGTTCTTC. This gives the protein CAWGGRKSQGAHEQFF.

The chain has TRBV6-1 and TRBJ1-1, with a possible D match to TRBD1 (5 bases). The V end was cut by 6 bases, the J end by 0 bases, with 11 bases between. Germline V CDR1 and CDR2: MNHNS, SASEGT. The CDR3 is 14 residues long. CDR3 sequence reads: CASRTDYMNTEAFF. CDR3 coding DNA: TGTGCCAGCAGGACAGACTACATGAACACTGAAGCTTTCTTT.

A remark on this clone: Other DNA sequences in this sample translate to the same CDR3. The chain joins TRBV10-3 to TRBJ2-7, with D perhaps TRBD1 (6 bases). V was pared by 4 bases and J by 1 base, with 14 bases between. Germline lookup yields CDR1 ENHRY and CDR2 SYGVKD. The CDR3 is 15 amino acids. Written as DNA, the CDR3 is TGTGCCATCAGTGGGGGACACCTGGGATCCTACGAGCAGTACTTC. Translated, it gives CAISGGHLGSYEQYF.

The chain couples TRBV29-1 to TRBJ2-5, with 8 bases identical to TRBD1. Germline-derived CDR1 and CDR2 are SQVTM and ANQGSEA. This CDR3 region has 15 residues. Unmatched junction bases numbered 13, after V lost 6 bases and J lost 4 bases. The CDR3 DNA follows: TGCAGCGTGGCAGGGGGCGCGAGTGATGGAGAGACCCAGTACTTC. This sequence encodes CSVAGGASDGETQYF.

The chain recombines TRBV6-6 with TRBJ2-2, with D uncertain. V was trimmed by 6 bases and J by 1 base, leaving 9 bases between them. This CDR3 has 14 residues. Germline lookup yields CDR1 MNHNY and CDR2 SVGAGI (reference sequence). This CDR3 is CASSRTRNTGELFF. As DNA, the CDR3 is TGTGCCAGCAGCCGAACAAGGAACACCGGGGAGCTGTTTTTT.

The V call is TRBV9, the J call TRBJ2-3; D is uncertain. Looked up from germline, CDR1 is SGDLS and CDR2 is YYNGEE. V was shortened by 0 bases and J by 2 bases, with 10 bases between the two germline ends. This CDR3 has 15 amino acids. The CDR3 loop is CASSVGGILTDTQYF. The CDR3 DNA reads TGTGCCAGCAGCGTAGGTGGGATCCTCACAGATACGCAGTATTTT.

Only a few counts were recorded for this clone. The rearrangement uses TRBV28 and TRBJ1-5, with TRBD1 matching over 9 bases. CDR1 is MDHEN and CDR2 is SYDVKM in the germline V gene. The CDR3 consists of 15 residues. Trimming took 4 bases from V and 2 from J; bases not matched to a gene: 3. CDR3 in amino acids: CASSWDRVGNQPQHF. CDR3 sequence (DNA): TGTGCCAGCAGTTGGGACAGGGTGGGCAATCAGCCCCAGCATTTT. Full variable domain (outside the CDR3, taken from reference TRBV28 and TRBJ1-5): DVKVTQSSRYLVKRTGEKVFLECVQDMDHENMFWYRQDPGLGLRLIYFSYDVKMKEKGDIPEGYSVSREKKERFSLILESASTNQTSMYLCASSWDRVGNQPQHFGDGTRLSIL.

CDR3 nucleotide sequence: TGTGCCTGGAGTAAGATGGTGGGAGATACGCAGTATTTT. Translating gives CAWSKMVGDTQYF. The chain couples TRBV30 to TRBJ2-3; no clear D gene. Germline V gene sequence: CDR1 GTSNPN, CDR2 SVGIG (reference sequence). V was pared by 2 bases and J by 5 bases, with 11 bases between. The CDR3 loop spans 13 amino acids.

Regarding this clone: Other DNA sequences in the same sample also yield this CDR3. J is TRBJ2-7 and V is TRBV18; TRBD1 might be the D (5 bases). The CDR3 is made up of 14 amino acids. Trimming left V 6 bases short and J 0 bases short, with 12 bases between. Germline V CDR1 and CDR2: KGHSH, LQKENI. CDR3 sequence reads: CASSQGRGSYEQYF. The CDR3 DNA reads as TGTGCCAGCTCTCAAGGTAGGGGCTCCTACGAGCAGTACTTC. Looking up the rest from reference TRBV18 and TRBJ2-7 gives the full variable domain: NAGVMQNPRHLVRRRGQEARLRCSPMKGHSHVYWYRQLPEEGLKFMVYLQKENIIDESGMPKERFSAEFPKEGPSILRIQQVVRGDSAAYFCASSQGRGSYEQYFGPGTRLTVT.

This chain links TRBV4-3 with TRBJ2-7; 7 positions agree with TRBD1. This CDR3 region has 16 residues. The V segment lost 0 bases and the J segment 2 bases; nucleotides outside the gene matches: 7. Germline V gene lookup returns CDR1 LGHNA and CDR2 YSLEER. The CDR3 DNA sequence: TGCGCCAGCAGCCAAGATAGCACAGGGGAAGCCTACGAGCAGTACTTC. It yields the protein CASSQDSTGEAYEQYF.

The chain links TRBV7-8 to TRBJ1-1; possible D gene TRBD1, 6 bases. The CDR3 covers 13 residues. Germline loops: CDR1 SGHVS, CDR2 FQNEAQ. V shed 3 bases and J shed 11 bases, with 16 bases lying between them. The CDR3 DNA reads TGTGCCAGCAGCTTGGGGGCAGGGTTCTCGGCTTTCTTT. It encodes CASSLGAGFSAFF.

This sequence joins TRBV5-1 and TRBJ2-7; D is unclear. CDR1 is SGHRS, CDR2 YFSETQ, per germline. V lost 2 bases, J lost 3 bases, and 9 bases lay in between. CDR3 size: 13 residues. The CDR3 reads CASSLRNRYEQYF. The CDR3 DNA follows: TGCGCCAGCAGCTTACGGAATCGCTACGAGCAGTACTTC.

The V and J genes are TRBV6-1 and TRBJ1-3; TRBD1 matches at 8 bases. From germline, CDR1 is MNHNS and CDR2 SASEGT. V lost 7 bases to trimming and J lost 0 bases; unmatched junction nucleotides: 5. This CDR3 contains 15 residues. CDR3 protein: CASTRQGISGNTIYF. DNA for the CDR3: TGTGCCAGCACTCGACAGGGGATCTCTGGAAACACCATATATTTT.